A single sample is the source of the 5 T cell receptor beta chains below, sequenced in a study of control samples from healthy donors and cancer patients. Assay used: immunoSEQ multiplex PCR; TCRdb lists only in-frame clones, some missing. This sample has around 120,000 clones, with roughly 88% found just once. Material: blood. Source of these receptors: a man aged 35-49 years in good health.

This chain uses TRBV6-5 with TRBJ1-5; no clear D gene. The CDR3 has 14 amino acids. Germline V lookup: CDR1 MNHEY, CDR2 SVGAGI. V was shortened by 8 bases and J by 0 bases, with 11 bases between the two germline ends. The CDR3, as DNA: TGTGCCAGCGCCTATATAAGTAGCAATCAGCCCCAGCATTTT. It translates to CASAYISSNQPQHF.

The chain combines TRBV4-1 with TRBJ1-1; a weak D match, TRBD1 (5 bases). Germline CDR1 reads MGHRA; CDR2 reads YSYEKL. V was pared by 3 bases and J by 0 bases, with 14 bases between. The CDR3 has 16 residues. Here the CDR3 reads CASSHPGAGLNTEAFF. CDR3 nucleotides: TGCGCCAGCAGCCATCCCGGGGCAGGCTTGAACACTGAAGCTTTCTTT.

The chain has TRBV5-6 and TRBJ2-7; TRBD1 might be the D (6 bases). In germline, CDR1 is SGHDT, CDR2 YYEEEE. The V and J ends lost 4 bases and 8 bases respectively, with 10 bases between them. This CDR3 contains 11 residues. For the CDR3, the DNA is TGTGCCAGCAGCCTGGACAGCCAGCAGTACTTC. Amino acid sequence: CASSLDSQQYF. Full variable domain (remainder filled in from reference TRBV5-6 and TRBJ2-7): DAGVTQSPTHLIKTRGQQVTLRCSPKSGHDTVSWYQQALGQGPQFIFQYYEEEERQRGNFPDRFSGHQFPNYSSELNVNALLLGDSALYLCASSLDSQQYFGPGTRLTVT.

The chain couples TRBV18 to TRBJ1-2; D is unresolved. Trimming took off 2 bases at V and 3 bases at J, with 7 bases between the two ends. Germline lookup yields CDR1 KGHSH and CDR2 LQKENI. The CDR3 contains 13 residues. The CDR3 DNA follows: TGTGCCAGCTCACCAGGGGAAGACTATGGCTACACCTTC. It translates to CASSPGEDYGYTF.

The chain links TRBV12-3 or TRBV12-4 to TRBJ1-1; D uncertain. The CDR3 runs to 12 residues. The ends were cut back, 1 base at V and 3 bases at J, with 3 bases in the middle. The CDR3 coding sequence is TGTGCCAGCAGTTTAGGGGACACTGAAGCTTTCTTT. Its translation is CASSLGDTEAFF.